The 5 T cell receptor beta chains given below trace back to one sample, sequenced in a study of CD8+ T cells in alopecia areata. Reverse transcribed after extraction, RNA yielded cDNA as the sequencing template. Sequenced by immunoSEQ multiplex PCR; TCRdb stores in-frame clones only, minus some. The table lists 110,000 or so clones, approximately 59% of them singletons. Input material: CD8+ T cells sorted from blood. These receptors all come from a human donor in good health.

This clone was counted only a few times. The chain recombines TRBV9 with TRBJ1-2; D ambiguous. V was shortened by 4 bases and J by 8 bases, with 12 bases between the two germline ends. This CDR3 comprises 12 residues. Germline V lookup: CDR1 SGDLS, CDR2 YYNGEE. CDR3 bases: TGTGCCAGCAGCACGGGTTTTCGGGGCTACACCTTC. It is translated as CASSTGFRGYTF.

The chain employs TRBV25-1 and TRBJ1-5; D call uncertain. Trimming cost V 1 base and J 2 bases, with 9 bases left between them. The CDR3 consists of 15 residues. The germline V gene encodes CDR1 MGHDK and CDR2 SYGVNS. In DNA form, the CDR3 reads TGTGCCAGCAGTGAATCGAGTGAGGGCAATCAGCCCCAGCATTTT. Translated, it gives CASSESSEGNQPQHF.

The chain carries TRBV29-1 and TRBJ2-7, with D possibly matching TRBD1 (5 bases). Germline V gene lookup returns CDR1 SQVTM and CDR2 ANQGSEA. CDR3 length: 14 residues. The V end was cut by 1 base, the J end by 5 bases, with 15 bases between. The CDR3 spells CSVEGPRASDEQYF. The CDR3, as DNA: TGCAGCGTTGAAGGGCCCAGGGCATCAGACGAGCAGTACTTC.

This clone was counted a few times. This rearrangement joins TRBV19 to TRBJ2-3; 8 positions match TRBD2. The V gene end was trimmed by 3 bases and the J gene end by 0 bases; junction bases not matched to a gene: 5. Germline loops: CDR1 LNHDA, CDR2 SQIVND (reference sequence). The length of the CDR3 is 16 residues. The CDR3 DNA sequence: TGTGCCAGTAGTATGGTAGCGGGGAGAAGCACAGATACGCAGTATTTT. Protein sequence: CASSMVAGRSTDTQYF.

This clone was detected only a few times. The chain has TRBV11-2 and TRBJ2-7, with 7 bases identical to TRBD2. CDR1 and CDR2 from the germline V gene are SGHAT and FQNNGV. The CDR3 spans 15 residues. V lost 7 bases and J lost 3; bases outside the gene matches: 12. This CDR3 reads CASTLWSSGFYEQYF. In DNA, the CDR3 is TGTGCCAGCACCCTCTGGTCTAGCGGTTTCTACGAGCAGTACTTC.